This T cell receptor (beta chain) came from a study of blood T cell dynamics during melanoma immunotherapy. A fixed DNA input of approximately 400 ng was used per bulk PBMC sample. Here immunoSEQ multiplex PCR was the method, and the copy in TCRdb shows in-frame clones only, minus some. The sample yields over 8,500 clones, roughly 90% seen once. This clone has only one observation. The CDR3 is 13 residues long. Trimming removed 7 bases from V and 4 bases from J, with 13 bases in between. CDR1 and CDR2 from the germline V gene are MNHEY and SMNVEV (reference sequence). This sample's time point: pre-treatment baseline.

The TCR comes from a human donor with melanoma. The material sequenced was blood, taken from a patient treated with checkpoint blockade. V and J are TRBV27 and TRBJ1-2; the D gene is possibly TRBD1 (6 bases). The CDR3 reads CASKGGGFYGYTF. The DNA of the CDR3 is TGTGCCAGCAAGGGGGGGGGATTCTATGGCTACACCTTC.